This T cell receptor (beta chain) was sequenced for a study of cytomegalovirus exposure and HLA in healthy donors. The method was immunoSEQ multiplex PCR; TCRdb's version includes in-frame clones alone and lacks a portion of them. The data show about 130,000 clones, with around 94% seen just once and roughly 1.2% held by the top ten. The specimen sequenced was PBMCs. This clonotype was obtained from a woman in her late teens or twenties in good health and CMV-seronegative.

CDR3 bases: TGTGCCAGCAGTGGGTGGATGCTTAGGGGTGAAGAGACCCAGTACTTC. It encodes CASSGWMLRGEETQYF. V usage is TRBV6-1 and J usage is TRBJ2-5, with D possibly being TRBD1 (5 bases). Per germline, CDR1 MNHNS and CDR2 SASEGT. The V and J ends lost 4 bases and 3 bases respectively, with 18 bases between them. The CDR3 length is 16 residues.